Sequencing of this TCR beta chain was carried out in a study of early T cells in non-severe SARS-CoV-2 infection. This clonotype was found many times. Each CDR3 protein gets one entry after TCRdb re-called the 5' RACE reads with MiXCR. Of around 58,000 distinct CDR3 sequences in the sample, roughly 13% were seen once. The source of this sequence is an adult who was a healthcare worker with PCR-confirmed SARS-CoV-2 infection or an uninfected control (not recorded which). Input material: whole blood.

The DNA for the CDR3 is TGTGCCACCGGGACTAGATCCTACGAGCAGTACTTC. Translation: CATGTRSYEQYF. The rearrangement joins TRBV28 to TRBJ2-7; 8 bases are a match to TRBD2. Germline V gives CDR1 MDHEN, CDR2 SYDVKM. The CDR3 extends over 12 amino acids. After removal of 10 bases from V and 1 base from J, the junction contained 3 bases not matched to a gene.